Presented here are 12 T cell receptor beta chains from one specimen sequenced in a study of T-cell reconstitution after alpha-beta-depleted transplantation in children. Construction of the TCRbeta library involved unique molecular identifiers. TCRdb redid the calling of the PCR reads with MiXCR, one entry per CDR3 protein. The sample has 380,000 or so distinct CDR3 sequences, 10% to 15% seen once. Source: PBMCs, taken from the stem cell graft. The receptor set was obtained from a human donor who donated a stem cell graft to a child with Fanconi anemia.

The table lists this clonotype with a few counts. The chain links TRBV5-1 to TRBJ2-1, with a possible D match to TRBD2 (5 bases). The V end was cut by 4 bases, the J end by 2 bases, with 7 bases between. This CDR3 has 13 residues. The germline V gene encodes CDR1 SGHRS and CDR2 YFSETQ. CDR3 in amino acids: CASSPRAYNEQFF. CDR3 bases: TGCGCCAGCAGCCCGAGGGCCTACAATGAGCAGTTCTTC.

This sequence joins TRBV5-5 and TRBJ1-5, with a tentative D call TRBD1 (5 bases). The CDR3 spans 15 residues. Trimming cost V 0 bases and J 5 bases, with 12 bases left between them. In germline, CDR1 is SGHKS, CDR2 YYEKEE (reference sequence). CDR3 DNA: TGTGCCAGCAGCTTGGTAGGGGCCAACGATCAGCCCCAGCATTTT. Residues: CASSLVGANDQPQHF.

The chain carries TRBV20-1 and TRBJ2-5; 7 bases agree with TRBD2. Germline values: CDR1 DFQATT, CDR2 SNEGSKA (reference sequence). The CDR3 has 13 residues. V lost 6 bases to trimming and J lost 5 bases; unmatched junction nucleotides: 9. The CDR3 protein is CSAPGRGSETQYF. The CDR3 DNA sequence: TGCAGTGCCCCGGGGCGGGGGTCGGAGACCCAGTACTTC.

The rearrangement joins TRBV11-3 to TRBJ2-2; D possibly corresponds to TRBD1 (6 bases). Germline CDR1 SGHNT, CDR2 YENEEA. V gave up 5 bases and J gave up 4 bases, with 17 bases separating them. This CDR3 is 16 amino acids long. This CDR3 reads CASSHRQDLSTGELFF. The CDR3 coding sequence is TGTGCCAGCAGCCACAGACAGGACCTCTCCACCGGGGAGCTGTTTTTT.

At least ten counts were recorded for this clonotype. V and J are TRBV24-1 and TRBJ2-1; D ambiguous. This CDR3 has 13 residues. The V and J ends lost 5 bases and 9 bases respectively, with 13 bases between them. Germline CDR1 reads KGHDR; CDR2 reads SFDVKD. The CDR3 bases are TGTGCCACCAGTGCCGATGGAGTCACTGAGCAGTTCTTC. It translates to CATSADGVTEQFF.

The CDR3 here is CASSQGSGNTGELFF. The CDR3 region has the DNA TGTGCCAGCAGCCAAGGTTCCGGGAACACCGGGGAGCTGTTTTTT. This chain connects TRBV3-1 to TRBJ2-2; D is unclear. Germline V gives CDR1 LGHDT, CDR2 YNNKEL (reference sequence). The CDR3 totals 15 residues. Trimming shortened V by 1 base and J by 1 base, and 7 bases separated the two germline ends.

This clonotype was picked up many times. The CDR3 reads CASSYLYSNQPQHF. The CDR3 coding sequence is TGTGCCAGCAGTTACCTCTATAGCAATCAGCCCCAGCATTTT. The chain uses TRBV6-2 or TRBV6-3 and TRBJ1-5, with no clear D. V gave up 2 bases and J gave up 0 bases, with 5 bases separating them. Germline V lookup: CDR1 MNHEY, CDR2 SVGEGT. The CDR3 has 14 amino acids.

The chain combines TRBV7-2 with TRBJ2-7; 8 bases map to TRBD2. The CDR3 is 15 residues long. With 2 bases clipped from V and 2 bases from J, the junction kept 5 bases outside the gene matches. Germline V gene lookup returns CDR1 SGHTA and CDR2 FQGNSA. The CDR3 DNA reads TGTGCCAGCAGCTTACGGGGGGGGTCCGCCTACGAGCAGTACTTC. Translated, it gives CASSLRGGSAYEQYF.

The chain carries TRBV28 and TRBJ2-3; D is unresolved. Germline lookup yields CDR1 MDHEN and CDR2 SYDVKM. V was pared by 1 base and J by 7 bases, with 12 bases between. The CDR3 has 14 amino acids. CDR3 amino acids: CASSLFGPVHTQYF. For the CDR3, the DNA is TGTGCCAGCAGTTTATTTGGCCCGGTCCATACGCAGTATTTT.

The CDR3 nucleotides are TGTGCCAGCAGCGTAGGGTCAGGACTATCCCCCACTGAAGCTTTCTTT. Its protein product is CASSVGSGLSPTEAFF. The V call is TRBV9, the J call TRBJ1-1, with D unclear. The V end was cut by 0 bases, the J end by 4 bases, with 16 bases between. The CDR3 covers 16 residues. The germline V gene encodes CDR1 SGDLS and CDR2 YYNGEE.

The rearrangement joins TRBV20-1 to TRBJ2-7; D is ambiguous. The CDR3 runs 14 residues. The V gene's germline CDR1 is DFQATT and CDR2 SNEGSKA (reference sequence). The V end lost 0 bases, the J end lost 3 bases, and 12 bases lay between the germline ends. The CDR3 DNA sequence: TGCAGTGCTAGAGACCCTAGAAACTTCTACGAGCAGTACGTC. It translates to CSARDPRNFYEQYV.

V is TRBV5-6 and J is TRBJ2-5; 7 bases align to TRBD1. Germline loops: CDR1 SGHDT, CDR2 YYEEEE. The V segment lost 1 base and the J segment 7 bases; nucleotides outside the gene matches: 7. The CDR3 has 14 amino acids. Here the CDR3 reads CASSLSEGAGTQYF. The DNA of the CDR3 is TGTGCCAGCAGCTTGAGCGAGGGGGCGGGGACCCAGTACTTC.